The 22 T cell receptor beta chains in this list originate from one sample, sequenced in a study of blood T cell repertoires in COVID-19. The data were produced by immunoSEQ multiplex PCR, yet TCRdb's version contains in-frame clones alone and is incomplete. The sample shows tens of thousands of clones, 76% of them seen only once. The sequenced material came from peripheral blood. These receptor sequences come from a woman older than 75 with acute or convalescent COVID-19.

The V and J genes are TRBV28 and TRBJ2-6; 7 positions agree with TRBD2. V gave up 5 bases and J gave up 0 bases; unmatched junction bases: 4. Germline lookup yields CDR1 MDHEN and CDR2 SYDVKM. The CDR3 is 16 residues long. The DNA of the CDR3 is TGTGCCAGCAGTAGGGGAGGGTTCTCTGGGGCCAACGTCCTGACTTTC. Its translation is CASSRGGFSGANVLTF. The complete variable domain, with remaining parts taken from reference TRBV28 and TRBJ2-6, reads DVKVTQSSRYLVKRTGEKVFLECVQDMDHENMFWYRQDPGLGLRLIYFSYDVKMKEKGDIPEGYSVSREKKERFSLILESASTNQTSMYLCASSRGGFSGANVLTFGAGSRLTVL.

J is TRBJ1-4 and V is TRBV6-6, with a tentative D call TRBD1 (5 bases). V lost 0 bases, J lost 8 bases, and 16 bases lay in between. Germline CDR1 and CDR2: MNHNY and SVGAGI (reference sequence). The CDR3 is 16 amino acids. The CDR3 loop reads CASSYSTDSLVEKLFF. The CDR3 nucleotides are TGTGCCAGCAGTTACTCGACCGACAGCCTCGTCGAAAAACTGTTTTTT.

The chain carries TRBV6-5 and TRBJ2-1; TRBD2 aligns across 10 bases. The germline gives CDR1 MNHEY, CDR2 SVGAGI. This CDR3 region has 15 residues. J was trimmed by 6 bases and V by 7 bases; bases with no gene match: 9. The CDR3 region is CASTSGSGRPNEQFF. The CDR3 DNA reads TGTGCCAGCACCTCGGGTAGCGGGAGGCCCAATGAGCAGTTCTTC.

V usage is TRBV5-1 and J usage is TRBJ2-1; TRBD2 agrees at 9 bases. With V trimmed by 0 bases and J by 4 bases, 5 bases remained unmatched. Germline V gene lookup returns CDR1 SGHRS and CDR2 YFSETQ. The CDR3 contains 16 residues. CDR3: CASSLVPSGTYNEQFF. The CDR3 coding sequence is TGCGCCAGCAGCTTGGTGCCTAGCGGGACTTACAATGAGCAGTTCTTC.

The chain combines TRBV2 with TRBJ1-1, with 12 bases lining up with TRBD1. The CDR3 is 14 amino acids. The junction had 5 bases not matched to a gene; V was cut back by 9 bases and J by 3 bases. Germline values: CDR1 SNHLY, CDR2 FYNNEI. The DNA of the CDR3 is TGTGCCAGTCATGGGACAGGGGGCCACACTGAAGCTTTCTTT. This translates into CASHGTGGHTEAFF.

The genes are TRBV6-1 and TRBJ2-7; 7 nucleotides align to TRBD2. The length of the CDR3 is 15 residues. Germline V CDR1 and CDR2: MNHNS, SASEGT. Unmatched junction bases numbered 8, after V lost 3 bases and J lost 3 bases. The CDR3 region is CASSDWGLAVYEQYF. The CDR3 coding sequence is TGTGCCAGCAGTGATTGGGGCCTAGCGGTCTACGAGCAGTACTTC.

The chain uses TRBV12-3 or TRBV12-4 and TRBJ2-3; D remains unclear. The CDR3 consists of 13 residues. Trimming removed 1 base at V and 1 base at J, with 3 bases between. CDR3 region: CASSLVGTDTQYF. The DNA of the CDR3 is TGTGCCAGCAGTTTAGTAGGCACAGATACGCAGTATTTT.

J is TRBJ1-2 and V is TRBV5-5, with D uncertain. Trimming pared 0 bases from V and 4 bases from J, leaving 13 bases between. Germline CDR1 is SGHKS and CDR2 is YYEKEE (reference sequence). This CDR3 spans 15 amino acids. For the CDR3, the DNA is TGTGCCAGCAGCTTGGGACTACGAATCGTCTATGGCTACACCTTC. Encoded protein: CASSLGLRIVYGYTF.

The chain joins TRBV4-2 to TRBJ2-7; a possible D gene is TRBD1 (6 bases). V dropped 1 base and J dropped 9 bases, with 13 bases sitting between them. Germline CDR1 is LGHNA and CDR2 is YNFKEQ. The CDR3 runs to 13 residues. The CDR3 protein is CASSQGTVDGQYF. The CDR3 DNA is TGTGCCAGCAGCCAAGGGACAGTTGATGGGCAGTACTTC.

V is TRBV5-6 and J is TRBJ1-2, with TRBD1 matching over 9 bases. Germline-derived CDR1 and CDR2 are SGHDT and YYEEEE. J gave up 5 bases and V 4 bases, and 6 bases lay outside the gene matches. This CDR3 comprises 14 residues. The CDR3 is CASSRTGDGYGYTF. CDR3 coding DNA: TGTGCCAGCAGCCGGACAGGGGACGGGTATGGCTACACCTTC.

This clone occurred once. The chain employs TRBV5-1 and TRBJ2-1; perhaps TRBD2 as D (5 bases). Between the trimmed V and J ends, which lost 2 bases and 6 bases, there was a span of 15 bases. Per the germline V gene, CDR1 is SGHRS and CDR2 is YFSETQ. The CDR3 covers 15 residues. The CDR3 nucleotides read TGCGCCAGCAGCTTAGCCGAGGGTATGTCCAATGAGCAGTTCTTC. This sequence encodes CASSLAEGMSNEQFF.

This chain uses TRBV7-2 with TRBJ1-2; 8 bases agree with TRBD1. This CDR3 has 13 amino acids. Germline V lookup: CDR1 SGHTA, CDR2 FQGNSA. V lost 5 bases to trimming and J lost 6 bases; unmatched junction nucleotides: 5. The CDR3 nucleotides read TGTGCCAGCAGCCCAGGGGGCGCAGATGGCTACACCTTC. Translating it yields CASSPGGADGYTF.

A few counts support this clone. The chain couples TRBV5-1 to TRBJ2-5; TRBD2 matches 7 bases. The germline gives CDR1 SGHRS, CDR2 YFSETQ. The V segment lost 4 bases and the J segment 5 bases; nucleotides outside the gene matches: 8. The CDR3 runs to 14 residues. CDR3 nucleotides: TGCGCCAGCAGCCGGGGAGGGATGGGGGAGACCCAGTACTTC. It yields the protein CASSRGGMGETQYF.

This chain connects TRBV7-9 to TRBJ1-2; TRBD1 matches 9 bases. CDR1 is SEHNR and CDR2 is FQNEAQ in the germline V gene (reference sequence). After removal of 5 bases from V and 3 bases from J, the junction contained 19 bases not matched to a gene. The CDR3 has 19 residues. The CDR3 protein is CASSPRASGDRGEYYGYTF. CDR3 DNA sequence: TGTGCCAGCAGCCCCAGGGCATCTGGTGACAGGGGGGAATACTATGGCTACACCTTC.

The gene calls are TRBV28 and TRBJ1-5, with D perhaps matching TRBD1 (5 bases). CDR3 length equals 14 residues. Trimming stripped 2 bases from V and 7 bases from J, with 12 bases between. CDR1 and CDR2 from the germline V gene are MDHEN and SYDVKM. CDR3 DNA: TGTGCCAGCAGTTTAGCCGACAGTCGGCAGCCCCAGCATTTT. Translated, it gives CASSLADSRQPQHF.

The chain uses TRBV5-5 and TRBJ2-1; tentative D call: TRBD2 (6 bases). V was cut by 0 bases and J by 4 bases, with 11 bases left in between. CDR1 and CDR2 from the germline V gene are SGHKS and YYEKEE (reference sequence). The CDR3 runs 15 residues. The CDR3 here is CASSLAGSTYNEQFF. In DNA form, the CDR3 reads TGTGCCAGCAGCTTGGCCGGGAGCACTTACAATGAGCAGTTCTTC.

In regard to this clone: Other DNA sequences in this sample translate to the same CDR3. The J gene is TRBJ1-2, the V gene TRBV7-2; no definite D call. The CDR3 has 15 amino acids. Deletions cut 0 bases from V and 2 bases from J, with 10 bases between. Looked up from germline, CDR1 is SGHTA and CDR2 is FQGNSA. The CDR3 sequence: CASSLAAGNNYGYTF. CDR3 in DNA: TGTGCCAGCAGCTTAGCGGCGGGAAACAACTATGGCTACACCTTC.

The V gene is TRBV11-2, the J gene TRBJ2-1; TRBD2 matches 7 bases. The germline gives CDR1 SGHAT, CDR2 FQNNGV. The CDR3 contains 14 residues. J lost 7 bases, V lost 5 bases, and 8 bases had no gene match. The CDR3 DNA is TGTGCCAGCAGCCCTTGGGGGGGGAGAAATGAGCAGTTCTTC. It is translated as CASSPWGGRNEQFF.

The rearrangement links TRBV4-1 to TRBJ2-2; 7 nucleotides line up with TRBD1. Losses at the gene ends were 7 bases for V and 3 bases for J; bases not matched to a gene: 8. CDR1 MGHRA and CDR2 YSYEKL come from the germline V gene. The CDR3 loop spans 15 amino acids. DNA for the CDR3: TGCGCCAGCACCCCGACAGGGCCGTACACCGGGGAGCTGTTTTTT. This codes for CASTPTGPYTGELFF.

This clone has a handful of counts. V usage is TRBV28 and J usage is TRBJ1-6; perhaps TRBD1 as D (5 bases). Trimming took off 4 bases at V and 17 bases at J, with 21 bases between the two ends. Germline CDR1 reads MDHEN; CDR2 reads SYDVKM. The CDR3 is made up of 14 amino acids. This chain's CDR3 is CASSSPPGTPGVHF. Written as DNA, the CDR3 is TGTGCCAGCAGTTCCCCTCCCGGGACTCCCGGGGTCCACTTT.

The chain recombines TRBV11-2 with TRBJ1-1, with 7 nucleotides matching TRBD1. From germline, CDR1 is SGHAT and CDR2 FQNNGV. The CDR3 length is 15 residues. The V segment lost 3 bases and the J segment 0 bases; nucleotides outside the gene matches: 4. DNA for the CDR3: TGTGCCAGCAGCTTTACCAGGGGGATGAACACTGAAGCTTTCTTT. This codes for CASSFTRGMNTEAFF.

CDR3 nucleotide sequence: TGTGCCAGCTCACTGAGGCGGGGGGATGAGCAGTTCTTC. Its translation is CASSLRRGDEQFF. The V and J genes are TRBV18 and TRBJ2-1; 8 positions match TRBD2. Germline-derived CDR1 and CDR2 are KGHSH and LQKENI. The trim removed 4 bases at V and 8 bases at J, leaving 4 bases unmatched. This CDR3 is built from 13 residues.